This T cell receptor (beta chain) was obtained from a study of blood T cell repertoires in COVID-19. For the study at large: Acute and convalescent COVID-19 samples came from the United States, Italy and Spain.

Only in-frame clones appear in the TCRdb table, and some are missing; sequencing was by immunoSEQ multiplex PCR. The data hold tens of thousands of clones, with about three quarters observed a single time. The V end lost 0 bases, the J end lost 0 bases, and 8 bases lay between the germline ends. Germline values: CDR1 SGDLS, CDR2 YYNGEE. The CDR3 has 15 residues. The source material was peripheral blood. The chain couples TRBV9 to TRBJ2-3, with D perhaps TRBD2 (6 bases). The sequence was obtained from a man in his 60s with acute or convalescent COVID-19. CDR3 region: CASSVVAASTDTQYF. The CDR3 bases are TGTGCCAGCAGCGTAGTAGCGGCTAGCACAGATACGCAGTATTTT. Full variable domain (remainder filled in from reference TRBV9 and TRBJ2-3): DSGVTQTPKHLITATGQRVTLRCSPRSGDLSVYWYQQSLDQGLQFLIQYYNGEERAKGNILERFSAQQFPDLHSELNLSSLELGDSALYFCASSVVAASTDTQYFGPGTRLTVL.